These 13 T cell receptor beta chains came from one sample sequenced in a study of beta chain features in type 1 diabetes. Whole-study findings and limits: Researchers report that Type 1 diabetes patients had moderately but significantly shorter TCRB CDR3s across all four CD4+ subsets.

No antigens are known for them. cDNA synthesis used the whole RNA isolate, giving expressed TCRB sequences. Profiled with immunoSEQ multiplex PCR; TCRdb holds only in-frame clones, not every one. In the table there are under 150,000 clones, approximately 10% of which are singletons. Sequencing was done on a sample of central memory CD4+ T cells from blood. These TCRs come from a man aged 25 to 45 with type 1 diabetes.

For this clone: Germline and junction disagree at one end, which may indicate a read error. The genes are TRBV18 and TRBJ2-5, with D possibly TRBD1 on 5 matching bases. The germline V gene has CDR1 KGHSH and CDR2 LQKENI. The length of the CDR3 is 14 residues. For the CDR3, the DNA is TGTGCCAGCTCACCTTCAGACAGTCAAGTGACCCAGTACTTC. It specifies CASSPSDSQVTQYF.

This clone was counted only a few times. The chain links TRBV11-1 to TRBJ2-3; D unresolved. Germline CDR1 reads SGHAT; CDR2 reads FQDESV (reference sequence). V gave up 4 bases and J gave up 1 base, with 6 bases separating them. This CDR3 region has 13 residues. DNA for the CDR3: TGTGCCAGCAGCTCCCCCGGCACAGATACGCAGTATTTT. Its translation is CASSSPGTDTQYF.

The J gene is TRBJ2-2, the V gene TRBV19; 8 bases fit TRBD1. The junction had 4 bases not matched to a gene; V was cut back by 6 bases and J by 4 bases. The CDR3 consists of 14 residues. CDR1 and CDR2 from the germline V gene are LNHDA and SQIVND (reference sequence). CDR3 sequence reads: CASSRTGSTGELFF. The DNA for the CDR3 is TGTGCCAGTAGCCGGACAGGGAGCACCGGGGAGCTGTTTTTT.

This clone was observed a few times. The CDR3 is CASSHLTRTGELFF. CDR3 nucleotides: TGTGCCAGCAGTCATTTGACTAGGACCGGGGAGCTGTTTTTT. This rearrangement joins TRBV28 to TRBJ2-2; tentatively, D is TRBD2 (6 bases). The CDR3 covers 14 residues. V lost 5 bases and J 5 bases, leaving 12 bases between the germline ends. The germline CDR1 and CDR2 sequences are MDHEN and SYDVKM.

In DNA form, the CDR3 reads TGTGCCAGCAGCTTCGCCCGGGGGGGGGATACGCAGTATTTT. Protein: CASSFARGGDTQYF. The V and J genes are TRBV7-2 and TRBJ2-3; the match to TRBD2 covers 8 bases. There are 14 residues in the CDR3. The germline V gene has CDR1 SGHTA and CDR2 FQGNSA. Unmatched junction bases numbered 5, after V lost 3 bases and J lost 6 bases.

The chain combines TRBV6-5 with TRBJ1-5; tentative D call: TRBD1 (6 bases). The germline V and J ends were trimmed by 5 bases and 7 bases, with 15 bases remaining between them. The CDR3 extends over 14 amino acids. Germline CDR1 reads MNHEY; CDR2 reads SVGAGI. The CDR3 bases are TGTGCCAGCAGTCAACAACAGGGTGGGCAGCCCCAGCATTTT. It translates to CASSQQQGGQPQHF.

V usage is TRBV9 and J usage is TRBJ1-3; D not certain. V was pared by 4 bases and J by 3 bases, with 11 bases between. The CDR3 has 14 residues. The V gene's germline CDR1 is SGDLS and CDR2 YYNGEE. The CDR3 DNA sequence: TGTGCCAGCAGCCCGCGTCGGTTTGGAAACACCATATATTTT. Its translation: CASSPRRFGNTIYF.

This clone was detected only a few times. The CDR3 DNA reads as TGTGCCAGCGGAGAATACGGCGAGACCCAGTACTTC. Translation gives CASGEYGETQYF. The rearrangement links TRBV28 to TRBJ2-5; D is undetermined. CDR1 is MDHEN and CDR2 is SYDVKM in the germline V gene. Between the trimmed V and J ends, which lost 8 bases and 5 bases, there was a span of 12 bases. The CDR3 extends over 12 amino acids.

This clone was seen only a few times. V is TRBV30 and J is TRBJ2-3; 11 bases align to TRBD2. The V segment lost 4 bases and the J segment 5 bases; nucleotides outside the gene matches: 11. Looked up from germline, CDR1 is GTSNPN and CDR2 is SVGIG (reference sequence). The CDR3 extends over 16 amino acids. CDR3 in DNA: TGTGCCTGGACCCGAGGGGTAGCGGGGGGGGGAGATACGCAGTATTTT. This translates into CAWTRGVAGGGDTQYF.

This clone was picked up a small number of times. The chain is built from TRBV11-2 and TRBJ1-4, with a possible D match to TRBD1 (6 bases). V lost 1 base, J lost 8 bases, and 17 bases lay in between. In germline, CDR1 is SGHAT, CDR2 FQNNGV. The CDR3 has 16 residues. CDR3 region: CASSLVGGAVYEKLFF. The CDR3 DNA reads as TGTGCCAGCAGCTTAGTAGGGGGGGCCGTTTACGAAAAACTGTTTTTT.

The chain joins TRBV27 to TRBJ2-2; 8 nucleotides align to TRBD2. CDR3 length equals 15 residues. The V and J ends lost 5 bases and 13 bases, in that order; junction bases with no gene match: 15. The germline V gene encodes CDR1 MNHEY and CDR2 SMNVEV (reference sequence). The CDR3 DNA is TGTGCCAGCAGTCCCCTAGGCGGGACTAGTCTTAGGCTGTTTTTT. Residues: CASSPLGGTSLRLFF.

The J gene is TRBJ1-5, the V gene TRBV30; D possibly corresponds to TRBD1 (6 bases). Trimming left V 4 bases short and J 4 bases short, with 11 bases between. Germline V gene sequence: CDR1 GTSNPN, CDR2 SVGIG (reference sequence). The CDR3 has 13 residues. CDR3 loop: CAWNPGQNQPQHF. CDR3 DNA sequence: TGTGCCTGGAACCCCGGACAGAATCAGCCCCAGCATTTT.

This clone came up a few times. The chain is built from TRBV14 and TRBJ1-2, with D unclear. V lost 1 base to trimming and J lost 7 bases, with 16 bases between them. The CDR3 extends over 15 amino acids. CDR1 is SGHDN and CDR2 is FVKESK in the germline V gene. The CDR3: CASSQVGGYEAGYTF. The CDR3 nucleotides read TGTGCCAGCAGCCAAGTCGGAGGGTACGAGGCTGGCTACACCTTC.